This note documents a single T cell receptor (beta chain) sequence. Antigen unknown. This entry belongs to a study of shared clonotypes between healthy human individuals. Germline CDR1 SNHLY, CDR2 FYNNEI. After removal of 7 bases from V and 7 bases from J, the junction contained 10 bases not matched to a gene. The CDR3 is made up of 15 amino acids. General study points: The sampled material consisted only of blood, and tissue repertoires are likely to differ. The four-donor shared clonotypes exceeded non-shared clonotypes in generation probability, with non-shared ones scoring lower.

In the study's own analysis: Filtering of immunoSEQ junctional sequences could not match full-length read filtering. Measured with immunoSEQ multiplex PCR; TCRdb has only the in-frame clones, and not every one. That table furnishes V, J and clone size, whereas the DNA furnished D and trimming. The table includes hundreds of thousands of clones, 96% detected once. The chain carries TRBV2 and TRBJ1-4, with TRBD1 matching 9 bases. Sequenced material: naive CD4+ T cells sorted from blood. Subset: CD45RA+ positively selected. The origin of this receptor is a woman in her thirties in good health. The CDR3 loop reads CASIRQGVVGEKLFF. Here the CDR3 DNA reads TGTGCCAGCATCCGACAGGGGGTAGTAGGTGAAAAACTGTTTTTT.